The 27 T cell receptor beta chains below all came from one sample that was sequenced in a study of cytomegalovirus exposure and HLA in healthy donors. PCR was performed using 60 Vbeta and 13 Jbeta primers. Some clones are missing from TCRdb's copy, which holds only in-frame ones; the method was immunoSEQ multiplex PCR. This sample has some 150,000 clones, with 80% found just once. The sample taken for sequencing was PBMCs. These TCRs come from a man between 25 and 39 years old in good health and CMV-seropositive.

V gene TRBV28 combines with J gene TRBJ1-6, with D unresolved. The CDR3 has 14 residues. The germline V gene has CDR1 MDHEN and CDR2 SYDVKM. Trimming stripped 6 bases from V and 7 bases from J, with 13 bases between. The CDR3 sequence is CASRILFGNSPLHF. CDR3 DNA: TGTGCCAGCAGAATCCTCTTCGGGAATTCACCCCTCCACTTT.

Only one count was recorded for this clone. J is TRBJ1-5 and V is TRBV28; a possible D gene is TRBD1 (6 bases). Trimming cost V 3 bases and J 7 bases, with 22 bases left between them. CDR3 length: 17 residues. CDR1 is MDHEN and CDR2 is SYDVKM in the germline V gene. CDR3: CASSFPAGAEVGQPQHF. DNA of the CDR3: TGTGCCAGCAGTTTCCCAGCGGGGGCTGAGGTGGGACAGCCCCAGCATTTT.

The chain employs TRBV14 and TRBJ2-3, with unresolved D. Between the trimmed V and J ends, which lost 3 bases and 4 bases, there was a span of 5 bases. This CDR3 comprises 12 residues. CDR1 is SGHDN, CDR2 FVKESK, per germline. The CDR3 coding sequence is TGTGCCAGCAGCCACGGTGCAGATACGCAGTATTTT. Translating gives CASSHGADTQYF.

The chain has TRBV30 and TRBJ1-4; weak D call: TRBD1 (5 bases). Trimming left V 5 bases short and J 0 bases short, with 16 bases between. CDR1 is GTSNPN, CDR2 SVGIG, per germline (reference sequence). The CDR3 has 16 residues. DNA of the CDR3: TGTGCCTGGCAACACAGGATTCCCACAACTAATGAAAAACTGTTTTTT. Residues: CAWQHRIPTTNEKLFF.

The chain employs TRBV4-2 and TRBJ2-7, with D possibly TRBD2 on 6 matching bases. The germline V gene has CDR1 LGHNA and CDR2 YNFKEQ. V was trimmed by 3 bases and J by 3 bases, leaving 15 bases between them. The CDR3 has 15 residues. DNA of the CDR3: TGTGCCAGCAGCCAGCGACTAGTAAGGAGCTACGAGCAGTACTTC. This gives the protein CASSQRLVRSYEQYF.

This chain uses TRBV29-1 with TRBJ2-1; weak D call: TRBD2 (5 bases). Germline lookup yields CDR1 SQVTM and CDR2 ANQGSEA. The CDR3 has 12 amino acids. V lost 1 base, J lost 7 bases, and 8 bases lay in between. This chain's CDR3 is CSVEAGKNEQFF. In DNA form, the CDR3 reads TGCAGCGTTGAAGCGGGGAAGAATGAGCAGTTCTTC.

The chain carries TRBV30 and TRBJ1-4; D gene ambiguous. Germline CDR1 GTSNPN, CDR2 SVGIG (reference sequence). The CDR3 length is 14 residues. Trimming removed 6 bases from V and 7 bases from J, with 18 bases in between. CDR3 DNA sequence: TGTGCCTGCCGACTAGGCGTGGCGGGTGAAAAACTGTTTTTT. It codes for CACRLGVAGEKLFF.

The V and J genes are TRBV6-6 and TRBJ1-1, with TRBD1 as a possible D gene (6 bases). V lost 7 bases and J lost 7, with 10 bases in between. Looked up from germline, CDR1 is MNHNY and CDR2 is SVGAGI (reference sequence). The CDR3 runs 11 residues. The CDR3 region is CASIRGGEAFF. CDR3 bases: TGTGCCAGCATCCGAGGGGGTGAAGCTTTCTTT.

This chain uses TRBV14 with TRBJ2-1; 12 bases line up with TRBD2. Germline V lookup: CDR1 SGHDN, CDR2 FVKESK. The CDR3 contains 16 residues. Germline trimming cut 4 bases from V and 6 bases from J; bases unmatched to any gene: 7. The CDR3 sequence is CASSPVWTSGTNEQFF. CDR3 DNA sequence: TGTGCCAGCAGCCCAGTGTGGACTAGCGGGACCAATGAGCAGTTCTTC.

This clone was recorded only once. Other DNA variants within this sample encode the same CDR3. This chain joins TRBV9 and TRBJ1-3, with D possibly being TRBD1 (5 bases). V lost 0 bases, J lost 2 bases, and 9 bases lay in between. This CDR3 comprises 15 residues. Germline V gene data show CDR1 as SGDLS and CDR2 as YYNGEE. The CDR3 region is CASSVERGAGNTIYF. CDR3 coding DNA: TGTGCCAGCAGCGTAGAGCGGGGGGCTGGAAACACCATATATTTT.

Concerning this clone itself: Germline and junction disagree at one end, which may indicate a read error. This chain joins TRBV7-9 and TRBJ2-7; the match to TRBD1 covers 8 bases. This CDR3 has 18 amino acids. CDR1 is SEHNR, CDR2 FQNEAQ, per germline (reference sequence). In nucleotides, the CDR3 is TGTTCCAGCAGCCCCACGGGGCGACAGGGGCTCACCTCCTACGAGCAGTACTTC. Translated: CSSSPTGRQGLTSYEQYF. Combining the CDR3 with reference TRBV7-9 and TRBJ2-7 gives the whole variable domain DTGVSQNPRHKITKRGQNVTFRCDPISEHNRLYWYRQTLGQGPEFLTYFQNEAQLEKSRLLSDRFSAERPKGSFSTLEIQRTEQGDSAMYLCSSSPTGRQGLTSYEQYFGPGTRLTVT.

The chain uses TRBV5-6 and TRBJ1-4; D is undetermined. CDR3 length: 13 residues. The germline gives CDR1 SGHDT, CDR2 YYEEEE. Trimming shortened V by 2 bases and J by 8 bases, and 10 bases separated the two germline ends. CDR3 in DNA: TGTGCCAGCAGCTTCGATACAGAGGAAAAACTGTTTTTT. Its protein product is CASSFDTEEKLFF.

V is TRBV7-2 and J is TRBJ2-3; the match to TRBD2 covers 8 bases. Trimming removed 4 bases from V and 9 bases from J; junction bases left unmatched: 6. Germline-derived CDR1 and CDR2 are SGHTA and FQGNSA. The CDR3 is 13 amino acids. For the CDR3, the DNA is TGTGCCAGCAGCTCCCCAACTAGCGGAACGCAGTATTTT. Translation gives CASSSPTSGTQYF.

This clone was seen just once. The CDR3 loop is CASTTRLGLHNYGYTF. In DNA, the CDR3 is TGTGCCAGCACCACCCGGCTGGGACTCCATAACTATGGCTACACCTTC. The chain has TRBV28 and TRBJ1-2, with D perhaps TRBD1 (5 bases). Germline V CDR1 and CDR2: MDHEN, SYDVKM. The CDR3 covers 16 residues. V was trimmed by 7 bases and J by 1 base, leaving 19 bases between them.

The chain links TRBV9 to TRBJ1-5; 7 bases agree with TRBD1. Germline CDR1 is SGDLS and CDR2 is YYNGEE. CDR3 length equals 14 residues. J lost 4 bases, V lost 0 bases, and 1 base had no gene match. The CDR3 nucleotides are TGTGCCAGCAGCGTAGGACAGGGAAATCAGCCCCAGCATTTT. Encoded protein: CASSVGQGNQPQHF.

J is TRBJ2-5 and V is TRBV29-1; D may be TRBD2 (5 bases). V lost 7 bases, J lost 1 base, and 10 bases lay in between. Germline loops: CDR1 SQVTM, CDR2 ANQGSEA. This CDR3 has 12 residues. Here the CDR3 reads CSAERIQETQYF. CDR3 nucleotide sequence: TGCAGCGCCGAGCGGATCCAAGAGACCCAGTACTTC.

This chain links TRBV2 with TRBJ1-1; D is unclear. Germline V gives CDR1 SNHLY, CDR2 FYNNEI. The CDR3 has 13 amino acids. The V gene lost 6 bases and the J gene lost 1 base, with 9 bases spanning the gap. CDR3 amino acids: CASRLTENTEAFF. The DNA of the CDR3 is TGTGCCAGCAGGTTGACTGAGAACACTGAAGCTTTCTTT.

This sequence joins TRBV11-2 and TRBJ2-1; maybe TRBD2 (5 bases). The V gene's germline CDR1 is SGHAT and CDR2 FQNNGV. The CDR3 sequence is 15 residues long. V was clipped by 0 bases and J by 0 bases, with 6 bases between them. In DNA, the CDR3 is TGTGCCAGCAGCTTAGATCGGGGCTCCTACAATGAGCAGTTCTTC. Translation gives CASSLDRGSYNEQFF.

The chain recombines TRBV9 with TRBJ2-5; perhaps TRBD2 as D (6 bases). The end of the DNA fits TRBJ2-7 better, so the J call may be wrong. The CDR3 length is 15 residues. Germline V gene lookup returns CDR1 SGDLS and CDR2 YYNGEE. Here the CDR3 reads CASSPSGVSGYEQYF. For the CDR3, the DNA is TGTGCCAGCAGCCCCTCGGGGGTGAGCGGGTACGAGCAGTACTTC.

This chain links TRBV7-3 with TRBJ2-5; TRBD1 matches at 12 bases. Germline CDR1 and CDR2: SGHTA and FQGTGA. The ends lost 5 bases at V and 4 bases at J; junction bases unmatched: 17. The CDR3 runs 19 residues. Here the CDR3 reads CASSALGRDRGPGGETQYF. The CDR3, as DNA: TGTGCCAGCAGCGCACTCGGCAGGGACAGGGGGCCCGGCGGAGAGACCCAGTACTTC.

The rearrangement links TRBV29-1 to TRBJ2-5, with 11 bases identical to TRBD2. The DNA end is more similar to TRBJ2-7, so the J call may be wrong. The CDR3 covers 13 residues. The V gene's germline CDR1 is SQVTM and CDR2 ANQGSEA. CDR3 amino acids: CSVGTSGSYEQYF. The CDR3 coding sequence is TGCAGCGTGGGGACTAGCGGCTCCTACGAGCAGTACTTC.

This clone showed up just a few times. The rearrangement uses TRBV18 and TRBJ2-7, with D possibly TRBD2 on 5 matching bases. The CDR3 covers 11 residues. The V gene lost 4 bases and the J gene lost 4 bases, with 5 bases spanning the gap. Germline V lookup: CDR1 KGHSH, CDR2 LQKENI. The CDR3 reads CASSRGYEQYF. The CDR3 DNA reads as TGTGCCAGCTCACGAGGGTACGAGCAGTACTTC.

V and J are TRBV28 and TRBJ1-1, with TRBD1 identical over 10 bases. The junction had 8 bases not matched to a gene; V was cut back by 5 bases and J by 11 bases. The germline CDR1 and CDR2 sequences are MDHEN and SYDVKM. The CDR3 is made up of 13 amino acids. The CDR3 protein is CASSPQGTGAAFF. The CDR3 DNA follows: TGTGCCAGCAGTCCCCAAGGGACAGGGGCCGCTTTCTTT.

V gene TRBV19 combines with J gene TRBJ2-5; TRBD2 matches 11 bases. The V gene's germline CDR1 is LNHDA and CDR2 SQIVND (reference sequence). This CDR3 comprises 17 residues. V was pared by 4 bases and J by 4 bases, with 11 bases of the junction left unmatched. DNA for the CDR3: TGTGCCAGTAGTAAGATTTCTTTAGCGGGAGGGGGAGAGACCCAGTACTTC. Translating gives CASSKISLAGGGETQYF.

The rearrangement joins TRBV5-6 to TRBJ1-1; no clear D. Germline V gene sequence: CDR1 SGHDT, CDR2 YYEEEE. This CDR3 spans 16 amino acids. V was cut by 0 bases and J by 3 bases, with 15 bases left in between. In DNA form, the CDR3 reads TGTGCCAGCAGCTTGGGAGGGCATTTAAGGGACACTGAAGCTTTCTTT. Translation: CASSLGGHLRDTEAFF.

The chain links TRBV7-3 to TRBJ2-1; a possible D gene is TRBD1 (5 bases). Germline CDR1 reads SGHTA; CDR2 reads FQGTGA. The CDR3 contains 13 residues. V dropped 5 bases and J dropped 6 bases, with 11 bases sitting between them. DNA of the CDR3: TGTGCCAGCAGCCTAGGGGCGGCCAATGAGCAGTTCTTC. It specifies CASSLGAANEQFF.

The rearrangement joins TRBV20-1 to TRBJ1-1, with D unclear. Germline-derived CDR1 and CDR2 are DFQATT and SNEGSKA (reference sequence). CDR3 size: 11 residues. V dropped 3 bases and J dropped 6 bases, with 8 bases sitting between them. CDR3 bases: TGCAGTGCTAGGCGTAGCTCTGAAGCTTTCTTT. It specifies CSARRSSEAFF.